The next 24 T cell receptor beta chains were all read from a single sample in a study of blood T cell repertoires in COVID-19. Produced via immunoSEQ multiplex PCR; TCRdb's table is partial and in-frame only. Among tens of thousands of clones, about nine tenths were seen once, and the ten largest hold 1.5% to 2%. What was sequenced was peripheral blood. These receptors all come from a human donor in a cohort sampled during active COVID-19.

The J gene is TRBJ1-3, the V gene TRBV9, with 7 bases that match TRBD1. After removal of 3 bases from V and 5 bases from J, the junction contained 11 bases not matched to a gene. CDR1 SGDLS and CDR2 YYNGEE come from the germline V gene. This CDR3 is 16 amino acids long. The CDR3 nucleotides are TGTGCCAGCAGCGGAGCCGGGACAGAGGGTAGAAACACCATATATTTT. Its protein product is CASSGAGTEGRNTIYF.

CDR3 DNA: TGCAGCGTTGATCCGGAGGGGATAGAGACCCAGTACTTC. As protein: CSVDPEGIETQYF. The rearrangement uses TRBV29-1 and TRBJ2-5, with D perhaps TRBD2 (6 bases). From germline, CDR1 is SQVTM and CDR2 ANQGSEA. This CDR3 region has 13 residues. V shed 3 bases and J shed 4 bases, with 12 bases lying between them.

This clone was seen just once. The gene calls are TRBV28 and TRBJ1-3; 12 bases map to TRBD1. This CDR3 is 18 amino acids long. Germline V gene data show CDR1 as MDHEN and CDR2 as SYDVKM. V lost 5 bases, J lost 1 base, and 9 bases stayed unmatched. Here the CDR3 reads CASSPSGQGAKSGNTIYF. The CDR3 region has the DNA TGTGCCAGCAGTCCCTCGGGACAGGGGGCCAAGTCTGGAAACACCATATATTTT.

The V and J genes are TRBV7-9 and TRBJ2-7; D uncertain. CDR1 is SEHNR and CDR2 is FQNEAQ in the germline V gene (reference sequence). Trimming removed 0 bases from V and 2 bases from J, with 5 bases in between. This CDR3 spans 13 amino acids. CDR3 in amino acids: CASSLAAPYEQYF. Here the CDR3 DNA reads TGTGCCAGCAGCTTAGCAGCCCCCTACGAGCAGTACTTC.

This chain links TRBV27 with TRBJ2-1; 7 positions agree with TRBD2. Trimming took 0 bases from V and 5 from J; bases not matched to a gene: 7. The CDR3 spans 16 residues. The V gene's germline CDR1 is MNHEY and CDR2 SMNVEV (reference sequence). CDR3: CASSLSPGLVHNEQFF. CDR3 nucleotides: TGTGCCAGCAGTTTATCCCCTGGACTAGTACACAATGAGCAGTTCTTC.

In its sample, this clone was seen once. This chain connects TRBV20-1 to TRBJ2-5; 11 nucleotides agree with TRBD2. J lost 4 bases, V lost 3 bases, and 13 bases had no gene match. CDR1 and CDR2 (germline): DFQATT, SNEGSKA (reference sequence). This CDR3 contains 17 residues. The CDR3 DNA reads TGCAGTGCTAGTATCACTAGCGGGAGCGTGCGGGGAGAGACCCAGTACTTC. Residues: CSASITSGSVRGETQYF.

The rearrangement uses TRBV6-5 and TRBJ2-5; 7 nucleotides align to TRBD2. The V gene end was trimmed by 4 bases and the J gene end by 5 bases; junction bases not matched to a gene: 10. Germline V gene data show CDR1 as MNHEY and CDR2 as SVGAGI. This CDR3 contains 15 residues. The CDR3 loop reads CASSWTREWRETQYF. Here the CDR3 DNA reads TGTGCCAGCAGTTGGACGCGGGAGTGGAGGGAGACCCAGTACTTC.

CDR3 in amino acids: CASSSWRENYEQYF. CDR3 coding DNA: TGTGCCAGCAGTAGCTGGCGGGAGAACTACGAGCAGTACTTC. The chain combines TRBV6-2 or TRBV6-3 with TRBJ2-7, with TRBD2 identical over 7 bases. Looked up from germline, CDR1 is MNHEY and CDR2 is SVGEGT. This CDR3 contains 14 residues. V dropped 5 bases and J dropped 3; count of bases not matched to a gene: 7.

This clone was seen once. The rearrangement links TRBV6-2 or TRBV6-3 to TRBJ1-5; D might be TRBD1 (5 bases). Trimming took 0 bases from V and 3 from J, leaving 6 bases between them. This CDR3 is built from 14 residues. CDR1 is MNHEY and CDR2 is SVGEGT in the germline V gene. CDR3 DNA: TGTGCCAGCAGTTACTCCAGGGTCAATCAGCCCCAGCATTTT. It specifies CASSYSRVNQPQHF.

This chain links TRBV15 with TRBJ2-3; the match to TRBD2 covers 7 bases. The CDR3 spans 17 residues. Germline CDR1 and CDR2: LNHNV and YYDKDF (reference sequence). V dropped 0 bases and J dropped 1; count of bases not matched to a gene: 7. The CDR3 is CATSRDMAGEGTDTQYF. The CDR3 bases are TGTGCCACCAGCAGAGATATGGCGGGAGAGGGCACAGATACGCAGTATTTT.

A single count supports this clone. This chain joins TRBV28 and TRBJ2-7; 7 bases are shared with TRBD2. After removal of 7 bases from V and 0 bases from J, the junction contained 6 bases not matched to a gene. The length of the CDR3 is 14 residues. From germline, CDR1 is MDHEN and CDR2 SYDVKM. CDR3 region: CASISGGNSYEQYF. In DNA form, the CDR3 reads TGTGCCAGCATCTCGGGGGGAAACTCCTACGAGCAGTACTTC.

The chain uses TRBV3-1 (or the pseudogene TRBV3-2) and TRBJ2-7; 12 bases fit TRBD1. The CDR3 has 16 residues. V lost 3 bases, J lost 2 bases, and 5 bases stayed unmatched. Germline V gene lookup returns CDR1 LGHDT and CDR2 YNNKEL (reference sequence). The CDR3 loop is CASSQGQGALTYEQYF. CDR3 bases: TGTGCCAGCAGCCAGGGACAGGGGGCGCTCACCTACGAGCAGTACTTC.

The chain links TRBV12-3 or TRBV12-4 to TRBJ1-2; no definite D call. The CDR3 length is 13 residues. Trimming left V 1 base short and J 8 bases short, with 11 bases between. The CDR3 nucleotides are TGTGCCAGCAGTTTAGGAGGGTGGGAAGGCTACACCTTC. Protein product: CASSLGGWEGYTF.

The V call is TRBV2, the J call TRBJ1-3, with a weak D call TRBD1 (6 bases). The CDR3 consists of 14 residues. Trimming cost V 6 bases and J 7 bases, with 16 bases left between them. Per germline, CDR1 SNHLY and CDR2 FYNNEI. This chain's CDR3 is CASRRGGGPNTIYF. The CDR3 coding sequence is TGTGCCAGCAGACGCGGGGGGGGCCCGAACACCATATATTTT.

The chain couples TRBV5-1 to TRBJ1-1, with D tentatively TRBD1 (6 bases). The CDR3 runs 13 residues. Germline CDR1 is SGHRS and CDR2 is YFSETQ. V dropped 5 bases and J dropped 4 bases, with 12 bases sitting between them. The CDR3 spells CASRHQGSTEAFF. CDR3 nucleotide sequence: TGCGCCAGCAGACATCAGGGGAGCACTGAAGCTTTCTTT.

The chain is built from TRBV3-1 (or the pseudogene TRBV3-2) and TRBJ2-5, with TRBD2 matching over 10 bases. CDR1 and CDR2 from the germline V gene are LGHDT and YNNKEL (reference sequence). Losses at the gene ends were 5 bases for V and 5 bases for J; bases not matched to a gene: 5. The CDR3 loop spans 14 amino acids. The CDR3 DNA is TGTGCCAGCAGCAGCGGGAGGGGCGGGGAGACCCAGTACTTC. Protein product: CASSSGRGGETQYF.

The rearrangement uses TRBV5-1 and TRBJ2-2; D gene unclear. Trimming took 5 bases from V and 6 from J, leaving 11 bases between them. CDR3 length: 13 amino acids. The germline CDR1 and CDR2 sequences are SGHRS and YFSETQ. CDR3 DNA: TGCGCCAGCAGTCCCCAGTTTCCCGGGGAGCTGTTTTTT. This translates into CASSPQFPGELFF.

The chain links TRBV6-5 to TRBJ2-7; possible D gene TRBD2, 5 bases. Germline V gene sequence: CDR1 MNHEY, CDR2 SVGAGI. The CDR3 extends over 14 amino acids. V gave up 7 bases and J gave up 1 base, with 14 bases separating them. The CDR3 loop reads CASKRPLGSYEQYF. The CDR3 nucleotides read TGTGCCAGCAAGCGGCCATTAGGGTCCTACGAGCAGTACTTC.

The rearrangement uses TRBV4-3 and TRBJ2-3; 7 nucleotides line up with TRBD2. CDR3 size: 18 residues. Trimming cost V 0 bases and J 0 bases; bases outside gene matches: 9. Per germline, CDR1 LGHNA and CDR2 YSLEER. CDR3: CASSQDLASGPSTDTQYF. CDR3 nucleotides: TGCGCCAGCAGCCAAGATCTCGCTAGCGGACCTAGCACAGATACGCAGTATTTT.

The chain combines TRBV18 with TRBJ1-5; tentatively, D is TRBD1 (5 bases). CDR1 is KGHSH and CDR2 is LQKENI in the germline V gene. The V gene lost 6 bases and the J gene lost 6 bases, with 15 bases spanning the gap. This CDR3 region has 14 residues. The CDR3 DNA is TGTGCCAGCTCTGTGGGGGGTATAGGTCAGCCCCAGCATTTT. It translates to CASSVGGIGQPQHF.

The chain joins TRBV3-1 (or the pseudogene TRBV3-2) to TRBJ1-1; 9 bases fit TRBD1. Germline V gene data show CDR1 as LGHDT and CDR2 as YNNKEL (reference sequence). V was clipped by 0 bases and J by 11 bases; unmatched bases: 4. The CDR3 is 13 amino acids. CDR3 region: CASSQDRDRAAFF. CDR3 sequence (DNA): TGTGCCAGCAGCCAAGACCGGGACAGGGCCGCTTTCTTT.

V usage is TRBV19 and J usage is TRBJ1-2, with TRBD1 as a possible D gene (5 bases). Germline assignment: CDR1 LNHDA and CDR2 SQIVND (reference sequence). The CDR3 spans 14 residues. Trimming stripped 5 bases from V and 0 bases from J, with 10 bases between. CDR3: CASSPTGTNYGYTF. The CDR3 nucleotides are TGTGCCAGTAGTCCCACAGGAACTAACTATGGCTACACCTTC.

This chain connects TRBV4-1 to TRBJ2-3, with D tentatively TRBD2 (5 bases). Germline assignment: CDR1 MGHRA and CDR2 YSYEKL. Trimming pared 0 bases from V and 1 base from J, leaving 5 bases between. The CDR3 totals 14 residues. DNA for the CDR3: TGCGCCAGCAGCCAAGAGAGGGGCACAGATACGCAGTATTTT. This translates into CASSQERGTDTQYF.

The V gene is TRBV7-2, the J gene TRBJ2-2, with D unresolved. With 5 bases removed from V and 4 bases from J, the gap between germline ends came to 17 bases. Germline lookup yields CDR1 SGHTA and CDR2 FQGNSA. The CDR3 runs 16 residues. Here the CDR3 reads CASSVAPLGPTGELFF. The CDR3 nucleotides are TGTGCCAGCAGCGTGGCACCGCTTGGTCCCACCGGGGAGCTGTTTTTT.